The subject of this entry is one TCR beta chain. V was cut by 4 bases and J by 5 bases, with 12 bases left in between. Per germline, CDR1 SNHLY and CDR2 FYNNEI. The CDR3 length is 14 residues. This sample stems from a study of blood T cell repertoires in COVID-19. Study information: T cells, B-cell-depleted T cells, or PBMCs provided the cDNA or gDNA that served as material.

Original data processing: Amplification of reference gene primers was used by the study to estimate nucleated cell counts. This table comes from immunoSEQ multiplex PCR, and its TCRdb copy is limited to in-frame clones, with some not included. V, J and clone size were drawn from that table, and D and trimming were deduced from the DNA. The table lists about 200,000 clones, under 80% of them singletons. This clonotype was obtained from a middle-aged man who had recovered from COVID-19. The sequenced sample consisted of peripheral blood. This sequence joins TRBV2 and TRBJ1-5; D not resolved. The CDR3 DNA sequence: TGTGCCAGCAGTGGCGTCACCCGGGATCAGCCCCAGCATTTT. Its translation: CASSGVTRDQPQHF.